This T cell receptor (beta chain) was observed in a study of blood T cell repertoires in COVID-19. Trimming took 3 bases from V and 4 from J; bases not matched to a gene: 5. CDR1 is LNHDA, CDR2 SQIVND, per germline (reference sequence). The CDR3 sequence is 15 residues long. Some clones are missing from TCRdb's copy, which holds only in-frame ones; the method was immunoSEQ multiplex PCR. The sample lists tens of thousands of clones, approximately 90% occurring once. The chain links TRBV19 to TRBJ2-3; 9 bases match TRBD1. The sequence came from a man between 65 and 79 years old with acute or convalescent COVID-19. Sequencing was performed on peripheral blood. CDR3 residues: CASSIGDRAADTQYF. As DNA, the CDR3 is TGTGCCAGTAGTATTGGGGACAGGGCGGCAGATACGCAGTATTTT.